The 28 T cell receptor beta chains in this list originate from one sample, sequenced in a study of T cells in Graves' hyperthyroidism and ophthalmopathy. TCR beta CDR3 regions were amplified from RNA. HTBI primers were used for first-round RT-PCR of the TCR CDR3. TCRdb analysed the multiplex PCR reads with MiXCR anew, one entry per CDR3 protein. The repertoire holds 550,000 to 600,000 distinct CDR3 sequences, approximately 15% seen once, with roughly 7.7% in the top ten. Input material: blood. The receptor source for this set is a young woman with Graves' ophthalmopathy.

In this sample, this clonotype turned up a few times. As DNA, the CDR3 is TGCAGCCTCTCCCATCCCTGGGCTAGCGGGAGTGGTGAGCAGTTCTTC. Translation gives CSLSHPWASGSGEQFF. The V gene is TRBV29-1, the J gene TRBJ2-1; 10 bases agree with TRBD2. The ends lost 8 bases at V and 9 bases at J; junction bases unmatched: 19. Germline V gene lookup returns CDR1 SQVTM and CDR2 ANQGSEA. The CDR3 extends over 16 amino acids.

This clonotype was found a few times. The chain has TRBV19 and TRBJ2-4, with 8 nucleotides matching TRBD1. V trimming: 5 bases; J trimming: 3 bases; junction bases outside the gene matches: 24. This CDR3 is 21 amino acids long. CDR1 and CDR2 from the germline V gene are LNHDA and SQIVND (reference sequence). CDR3 sequence (DNA): TGTGCCAGTAGTCCCGGGACAGGCCTACTGGCGAGACCCCAAGGCAAAAACATTCAGTACTTC. Protein product: CASSPGTGLLARPQGKNIQYF.

The chain recombines TRBV6-1 with TRBJ2-3; TRBD2 matches 11 bases. Germline values: CDR1 MNHNS, CDR2 SASEGT. The V segment lost 4 bases and the J segment 2 bases; nucleotides outside the gene matches: 2. There are 15 residues in the CDR3. This CDR3 reads CASSVTSGATDTQYF. CDR3 sequence (DNA): TGTGCCAGCAGTGTGACTAGCGGGGCCACAGATACGCAGTATTTT.

The V and J genes are TRBV12-3 or TRBV12-4 and TRBJ1-5; no definite D call. Trimming pared 2 bases from V and 0 bases from J, leaving 8 bases between. The CDR3 runs to 15 residues. CDR3: CASSLLGYSNQPQHF. CDR3 bases: TGTGCCAGCAGTTTACTTGGCTATAGCAATCAGCCCCAGCATTTT.

The CDR3 sequence is CASSETRELFF. The DNA of the CDR3 is TGTGCCAGCAGTGAAACCAGGGAGCTGTTTTTT. The chain joins TRBV6-1 to TRBJ2-2; no clear D. The CDR3 consists of 11 residues. V was shortened by 2 bases and J by 9 bases, with 4 bases between the two germline ends. Germline V gene data show CDR1 as MNHNS and CDR2 as SASEGT.

The V gene is TRBV14, the J gene TRBJ2-7, with D unresolved. The CDR3 has 13 amino acids. Germline CDR1 SGHDN, CDR2 FVKESK. The V gene lost 0 bases and the J gene lost 3 bases, with 6 bases spanning the gap. CDR3 region: CASSQEPSYEQYF. CDR3 nucleotide sequence: TGTGCCAGCAGCCAAGAGCCTAGCTACGAGCAGTACTTC.

There are many counts of this clonotype. The chain recombines TRBV28 with TRBJ1-1; TRBD1 matches at 7 bases. CDR3 length equals 14 residues. Germline V CDR1 and CDR2: MDHEN, SYDVKM. V was clipped by 5 bases and J by 1 base; unmatched bases: 4. This chain's CDR3 is CASSQQGQNTEAFF. DNA for the CDR3: TGTGCCAGCAGTCAACAGGGGCAGAACACTGAAGCTTTCTTT.

This clonotype was found many times. This chain connects TRBV12-3 or TRBV12-4 to TRBJ2-1, with unresolved D. The V gene lost 7 bases and the J gene lost 6 bases, with 16 bases spanning the gap. The CDR3 length is 14 residues. The CDR3 bases are TGTGCCAGCATCGGCCCCCAGTTCGGCAATGAGCAGTTCTTC. It encodes CASIGPQFGNEQFF.

This clonotype was seen a handful of times. This chain connects TRBV6-2 or TRBV6-3 to TRBJ2-7, with D tentatively TRBD2 (5 bases). Germline V gene sequence: CDR1 MNHEY, CDR2 SVGEGT. The CDR3 sequence is 15 residues long. V was trimmed by 6 bases and J by 4 bases, leaving 19 bases between them. CDR3 residues: CASRFYPGIPYEQYF. The DNA for the CDR3 is TGTGCCAGCAGATTCTACCCGGGGATACCGTACGAGCAGTACTTC.

This clonotype was seen many times. At one end, the junction sequence differs from germline, possibly due to a read error. The V gene is TRBV13, the J gene TRBJ2-7; 9 bases map to TRBD1. In germline, CDR1 is PRHDT, CDR2 FYEKMQ (reference sequence). The CDR3 runs 15 residues. CDR3: CASSPVPGQGYEQYF. The CDR3 nucleotides are TGTGCCAGCAGCCCAGTCCCCGGACAGGGGTACGAGCAGTACTTT.

This clonotype was counted between two and nine times. The V gene is TRBV11-3, the J gene TRBJ2-2; TRBD1 matches 8 bases. The ends lost 3 bases at V and 4 bases at J; junction bases unmatched: 13. The CDR3 contains 18 residues. CDR1 is SGHNT and CDR2 is YENEEA in the germline V gene. The CDR3: CASSFPLDRGKGTGELFF. As DNA, the CDR3 is TGTGCCAGCAGCTTCCCCCTCGACAGGGGAAAGGGCACCGGGGAGCTGTTTTTT.

Many counts were recorded for this clonotype. This chain connects TRBV24-1 to TRBJ2-1; TRBD2 aligns across 13 bases. V shed 5 bases, J shed 3 bases, and the junction held 6 bases outside the gene matches. The CDR3 is 17 residues long. CDR1 is KGHDR and CDR2 is SFDVKD in the germline V gene. The CDR3 protein is CATSGGLAGDFYNEQFF. Here the CDR3 DNA reads TGTGCCACCAGTGGTGGACTAGCGGGAGATTTCTACAATGAGCAGTTCTTC.

This clonotype was recorded a few times. V is TRBV9 and J is TRBJ1-2; 8 positions agree with TRBD1. Trimming removed 2 bases from V and 6 bases from J; junction bases left unmatched: 12. CDR1 is SGDLS, CDR2 YYNGEE, per germline. The CDR3 runs to 16 residues. CDR3 coding DNA: TGTGCCAGCAGCGTGGGACAGGAACCCCTGATGAATGGCTACACCTTC. Protein sequence: CASSVGQEPLMNGYTF.

This clonotype has a count of ten or more. V gene TRBV10-3 combines with J gene TRBJ2-7; possibly TRBD2 for D (5 bases). V was trimmed by 3 bases and J by 0 bases, leaving 12 bases between them. CDR1 is ENHRY and CDR2 is SYGVKD in the germline V gene. The CDR3 sequence is 15 residues long. The CDR3 here is CAISDFGVSSYEQYF. In nucleotides, the CDR3 is TGTGCCATCAGTGACTTCGGGGTCAGCTCCTACGAGCAGTACTTC.

This clonotype is a singleton in its sample. A read error is possible here, since a much larger clone lies one base away. The chain carries TRBV7-8 and TRBJ2-3; TRBD2 matches 7 bases. V shed 5 bases, J shed 2 bases, and the junction held 10 bases outside the gene matches. CDR1 is SGHVS, CDR2 FQNEAQ, per germline. The CDR3 totals 16 residues. Here the CDR3 DNA reads TGTGCCAGCAGCGCCGAGGGACTATCGGTCACAGATACGCAGTATTTT. It yields the protein CASSAEGLSVTDTQYF. Looking up the rest from reference TRBV7-8 and TRBJ2-3 gives the full variable domain: GAGVSQSPRYKVAKRGQDVALRCDPISGHVSLFWYQQALGQGPEFLTYFQNEAQLDKSGLPSDRFFAERPEGSVSTLKIQRTQQEDSAVYLCASSAEGLSVTDTQYFGPGTRLTVL.

This clonotype was counted ten times or more. V is TRBV6-2 or TRBV6-3 and J is TRBJ2-3; TRBD2 matches at 8 bases. With V trimmed by 0 bases and J by 4 bases, 3 bases remained unmatched. The CDR3 has 15 residues. The V gene's germline CDR1 is MNHEY and CDR2 SVGEGT. The CDR3, as DNA: TGTGCCAGCAGTTACTCTGGACTAGCAGCAGATACGCAGTATTTT. Translating it yields CASSYSGLAADTQYF.

This clonotype was seen repeatedly, ten times or more. The chain uses TRBV12-3 or TRBV12-4 and TRBJ1-2, with no clear D. Trimming shortened V by 2 bases and J by 3 bases, and 25 bases separated the two germline ends. CDR3 length: 19 amino acids. The CDR3 sequence is CASSLFPLLTPRWDYGYTF. CDR3 nucleotides: TGTGCCAGCAGTTTATTTCCCTTATTGACCCCTCGGTGGGACTATGGCTACACCTTC.

This clonotype was counted only a few times. This CDR3 is CSARIPGQLFF. The CDR3 region has the DNA TGCAGTGCTAGGATCCCGGGACAGCTGTTTTTT. The chain recombines TRBV20-1 with TRBJ2-2, with D possibly called TRBD1 or TRBD2 (5 bases each). Germline V gene sequence: CDR1 DFQATT, CDR2 SNEGSKA (reference sequence). The germline V and J ends were trimmed by 3 bases and 12 bases, with 11 bases remaining between them. CDR3 size: 11 residues.

This clonotype showed up many times. The genes are TRBV6-1 and TRBJ2-7; D may be TRBD1 or TRBD2 (5 bases each). The V gene's germline CDR1 is MNHNS and CDR2 SASEGT. Trimming removed 10 bases at V and 1 base at J, with 14 bases between. The CDR3 runs to 13 residues. The CDR3 nucleotides are TGTGCCACCTCGGGGCCACCTTCCTACGAGCAGTACTTC. Protein: CATSGPPSYEQYF.

V gene TRBV20-1 combines with J gene TRBJ1-5, with D possibly TRBD1 on 5 matching bases. V lost 3 bases and J 7 bases, leaving 16 bases between the germline ends. Germline V gene lookup returns CDR1 DFQATT and CDR2 SNEGSKA (reference sequence). This CDR3 has 14 residues. The CDR3 DNA reads TGCAGTGCTAGGTCCAGGGAAGTTGGGCAGCCCCAGCATTTT. It is translated as CSARSREVGQPQHF.

This clonotype was counted at least ten times. V gene TRBV6-2 or TRBV6-3 combines with J gene TRBJ1-2; D perhaps matches TRBD1 (6 bases). Germline CDR1 reads MNHEY; CDR2 reads SVGEGT. The CDR3 consists of 14 residues. V was clipped by 6 bases and J by 6 bases, with 17 bases between them. As DNA, the CDR3 is TGTGCCAGCAGCCCCGTTTGGGGGCAGGATGGCTACACCTTC. It codes for CASSPVWGQDGYTF.

This clonotype was observed at least ten times. This rearrangement joins TRBV7-9 to TRBJ1-1; D might be TRBD1 (5 bases). V lost 2 bases to trimming and J lost 9 bases, with 19 bases between them. The CDR3 totals 15 residues. CDR1 is SEHNR and CDR2 is FQNEAQ in the germline V gene (reference sequence). This CDR3 reads CASSLYTSGTGKAFF. The CDR3 region has the DNA TGTGCCAGCAGCTTATATACGTCCGGGACGGGAAAAGCTTTCTTT.

The rearrangement joins TRBV7-2 to TRBJ1-4; unclear D gene. Germline V CDR1 and CDR2: SGHTA, FQGNSA. The CDR3 consists of 15 residues. V lost 5 bases and J 9 bases, leaving 19 bases between the germline ends. The CDR3 spells CASSPNPEMGQKLFF. CDR3 nucleotide sequence: TGTGCCAGCAGCCCTAATCCAGAGATGGGTCAAAAACTGTTTTTT.

This clonotype turned up a few times. This chain uses TRBV19 with TRBJ2-7, with TRBD2 matching 8 bases. With V trimmed by 5 bases and J by 4 bases, 4 bases remained unmatched. The CDR3 is made up of 13 amino acids. Looked up from germline, CDR1 is LNHDA and CDR2 is SQIVND (reference sequence). As DNA, the CDR3 is TGTGCCAGTAGTGTGACTAGCGAGTACGAGCAGTACTTC. Its translation is CASSVTSEYEQYF.

On this clonotype itself: Possible read error: a much larger clone is one base away. The chain uses TRBV11-3 and TRBJ2-7; no reliable D call. Germline loops: CDR1 SGHNT, CDR2 YENEEA. This CDR3 region has 13 residues. CDR3 in amino acids: CAGSLPPSYEQYF. CDR3 DNA: TGTGCCGGCAGCTTACCGCCCTCCTACGAGCAGTACTTC.

The rearrangement joins TRBV6-1 to TRBJ2-1; 11 bases are a match to TRBD1. V shed 7 bases, J shed 6 bases, and the junction held 5 bases outside the gene matches. The CDR3 runs 14 residues. Germline-derived CDR1 and CDR2 are MNHNS and SASEGT. CDR3 DNA sequence: TGTGCCAGCACCACCGGGACAGGGGGCAATGAGCAGTTCTTC. Translated, it gives CASTTGTGGNEQFF.

This clonotype appeared a few times. J is TRBJ2-7 and V is TRBV5-4; no reliable D call. The CDR3 spans 14 residues. V lost 4 bases to trimming and J lost 6 bases, with 17 bases between them. Germline-derived CDR1 and CDR2 are SGHNT and YYREEE (reference sequence). The CDR3 loop is CASSSDWRGSEQYF. The CDR3 region has the DNA TGTGCCAGCAGCAGTGACTGGCGAGGTTCCGAGCAGTACTTC.

The chain is built from TRBV12-3 or TRBV12-4 and TRBJ2-7, with 8 bases lining up with TRBD2. V was clipped by 7 bases and J by 6 bases; unmatched bases: 8. The CDR3 contains 13 residues. CDR3 sequence reads: CASKRGGHVEQYF. CDR3 DNA sequence: TGTGCCAGCAAACGGGGGGGGCACGTCGAGCAGTACTTC.